This T cell receptor beta chain was found in a study of T cells in women clearing cervical HPV infection. Overall study: For cases, blood was sampled a median approximately 150 days after lesion detection, interquartile range about 80 to 220 days.

With respect to this clone: Its specificity is not known. The sequence runs out 3 residues before the end of the CDR3; the remainder is reconstructed from the germline J gene.

Overall study findings and caveats: CIN3+ cases had significantly higher TCR repertoire richness than controls, but evenness did not differ. Timing of associations relative to infection is unclear; T-cell subsets were not isolated.

Generated by immunoSEQ multiplex PCR, the TCRdb table keeps only in-frame clones and is missing some. The sample table includes some 40,000 clones. The CDR3 is 14 amino acids. The germline gives CDR1 ENHRY, CDR2 SYGVKD. The chain has TRBV10-3 and TRBJ2-3, with TRBD2 matching over 7 bases. Sequencing was carried out using blood buffy coat. The receptor's source is a woman aged 18-70 years with a cervical HPV16 infection that either progressed to CIN3+ or cleared (not recorded which). CDR3 amino acids: CAISLAERVGTQYF. The sequenced CDR3 bases are TGTGCCATCAGCCTAGCGGAGAGGGTTGGGACG.